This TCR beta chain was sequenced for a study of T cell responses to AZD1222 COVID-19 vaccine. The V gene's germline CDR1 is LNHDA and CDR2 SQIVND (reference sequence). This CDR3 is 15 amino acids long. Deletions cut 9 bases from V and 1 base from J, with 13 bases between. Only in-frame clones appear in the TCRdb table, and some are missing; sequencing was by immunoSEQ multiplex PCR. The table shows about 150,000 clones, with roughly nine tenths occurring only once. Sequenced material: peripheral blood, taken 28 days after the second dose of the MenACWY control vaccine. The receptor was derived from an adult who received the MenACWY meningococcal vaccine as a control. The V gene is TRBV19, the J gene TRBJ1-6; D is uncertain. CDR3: CASQPSLSYNSPLHF. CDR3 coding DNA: TGTGCCAGCCAGCCGAGTCTTTCCTATAATTCACCCCTCCACTTT.